This TCR beta chain derives from a study of glioma-infiltrating T cells after dendritic cell vaccination. Study information: Patients received autologous tumor lysate-pulsed dendritic cell vaccination between about 2002 and 2013.

This CDR3 is built from 14 residues. CDR1 is KGHSH, CDR2 LQKENI, per germline. V gave up 4 bases and J gave up 5 bases; unmatched junction bases: 2. Up to about 2 ug genomic DNA was used for TCRB CDR3 amplification. Profiled with immunoSEQ multiplex PCR; TCRdb holds only in-frame clones, not every one. Of fewer than 100,000 clones detected, 85% to 90% appear once; the ten largest clones hold about 15%. The receptor was derived from a human donor with glioblastoma. The sample consisted of blood, taken before dendritic cell vaccination. The V gene is TRBV18, the J gene TRBJ1-6; 7 nucleotides agree with TRBD1. The CDR3 region has the DNA TGTGCCAGCTCACGAGACAGGGATAATTCACCCCTCCACTTT. Amino acids: CASSRDRDNSPLHF.